At least ten counts were recorded for the clone carrying this TCR beta chain. Its specificity is unknown. Molecular barcoded adaptors covering alpha/delta and beta/gamma chains were used on roughly 400 ng RNA. Each CDR3 protein is one row after TCRdb ran MiXCR on the reads. This repertoire shows more than 100,000 distinct CDR3 sequences, roughly 13% found once; its top ten account for approximately 11%. These data are taken from a study of read filtering for tumor transcriptome and immune sequencing. Study-wide points: Single-read clonotypes: roughly 86% of IR-seq clonotypes (about 4% of reads), 65% to 75% of RNA-seq clonotypes (nearly 45% of reads).

The V segment lost 11 bases and the J segment 1 base; nucleotides outside the gene matches: 21. The CDR3 length is 19 residues. Germline values: CDR1 MDHEN, CDR2 SYDVKM. Sample: a population of CD138-negative cells sorted from bone marrow. The clonotype originates from a donor aged 40 or older with multiple myeloma. The gene calls are TRBV28 and TRBJ2-1; 9 positions match TRBD2. The CDR3 DNA is TGTGCCGCCGTACCGGGGCCCCCGGGACTAGCTAGATCCTACAATGAGCAGTTCTTC. Translating gives CAAVPGPPGLARSYNEQFF.